This TCR beta chain derives from a study of Graves' ophthalmopathy and Graves' hyperthyroidism. Overall study findings and caveats: Progression of ophthalmopathy was predicted by the model with 70% to 71% sensitivity and just over 72% specificity.

A duration under 3 months, NOSPECS ≥4, CAS ≥3 and moderate-to-severe activity characterized the donors with ophthalmopathy. Certain patients were not enrolled. These were patients with other autoimmune diseases, uncontrolled infections, pregnancy or lactation. RNA served as the template for amplifying TCR beta CDR3 regions. Second-round multiplex PCR came after a first-round RT-PCR that employed HTBI primers. Each CDR3 protein is one row after TCRdb ran MiXCR on the multiplex PCR reads. The sample yields 300,000 to 350,000 distinct CDR3 sequences, roughly a sixth seen once. The CDR3 runs to 12 residues. V lost 1 base and J lost 11, with 11 bases in between. This clonotype has ten or more counts. What it binds is unknown.

This TCR was recovered from an adult man with Graves' ophthalmopathy. Material for sequencing was peripheral blood. This sequence joins TRBV12-3 or TRBV12-4 and TRBJ1-1; D is possibly TRBD1 (6 bases). CDR3 nucleotide sequence: TGTGCCAGCAGTTTAGAAAGGGGGGGTGCTTTCTTT. This encodes CASSLERGGAFF.